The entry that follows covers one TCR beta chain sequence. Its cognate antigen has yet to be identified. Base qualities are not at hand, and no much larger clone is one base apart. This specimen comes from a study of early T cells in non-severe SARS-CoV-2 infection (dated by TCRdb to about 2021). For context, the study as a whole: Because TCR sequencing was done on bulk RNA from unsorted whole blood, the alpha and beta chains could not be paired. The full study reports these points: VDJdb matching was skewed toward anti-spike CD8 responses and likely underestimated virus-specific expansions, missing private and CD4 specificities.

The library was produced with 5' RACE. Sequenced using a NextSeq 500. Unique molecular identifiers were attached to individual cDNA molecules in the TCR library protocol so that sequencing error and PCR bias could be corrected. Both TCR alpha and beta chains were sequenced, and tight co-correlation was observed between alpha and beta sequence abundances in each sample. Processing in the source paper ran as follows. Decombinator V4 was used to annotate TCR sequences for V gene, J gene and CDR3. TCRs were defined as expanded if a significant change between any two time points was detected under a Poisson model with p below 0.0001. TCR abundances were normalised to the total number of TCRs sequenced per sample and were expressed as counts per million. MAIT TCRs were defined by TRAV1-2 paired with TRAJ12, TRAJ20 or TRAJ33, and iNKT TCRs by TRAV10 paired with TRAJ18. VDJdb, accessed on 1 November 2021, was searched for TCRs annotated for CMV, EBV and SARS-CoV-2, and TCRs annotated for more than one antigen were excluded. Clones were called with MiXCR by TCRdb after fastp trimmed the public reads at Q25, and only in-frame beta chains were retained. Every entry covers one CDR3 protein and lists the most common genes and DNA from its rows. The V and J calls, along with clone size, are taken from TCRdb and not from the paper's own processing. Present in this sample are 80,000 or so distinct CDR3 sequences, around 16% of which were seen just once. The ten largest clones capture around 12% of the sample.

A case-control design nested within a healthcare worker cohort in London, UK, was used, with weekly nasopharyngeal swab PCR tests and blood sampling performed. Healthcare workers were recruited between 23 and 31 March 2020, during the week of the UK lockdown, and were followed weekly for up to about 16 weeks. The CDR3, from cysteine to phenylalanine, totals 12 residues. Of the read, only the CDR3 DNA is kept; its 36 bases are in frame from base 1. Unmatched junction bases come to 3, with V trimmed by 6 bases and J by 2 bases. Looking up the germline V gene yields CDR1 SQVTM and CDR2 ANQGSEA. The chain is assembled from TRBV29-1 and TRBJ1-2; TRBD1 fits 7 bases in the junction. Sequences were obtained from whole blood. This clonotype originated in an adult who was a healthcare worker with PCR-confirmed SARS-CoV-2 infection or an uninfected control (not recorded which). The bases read TGCAGCGTCCGGGGACAGAACTATGGCTACACCTTC. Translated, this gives CSVRGQNYGYTF.